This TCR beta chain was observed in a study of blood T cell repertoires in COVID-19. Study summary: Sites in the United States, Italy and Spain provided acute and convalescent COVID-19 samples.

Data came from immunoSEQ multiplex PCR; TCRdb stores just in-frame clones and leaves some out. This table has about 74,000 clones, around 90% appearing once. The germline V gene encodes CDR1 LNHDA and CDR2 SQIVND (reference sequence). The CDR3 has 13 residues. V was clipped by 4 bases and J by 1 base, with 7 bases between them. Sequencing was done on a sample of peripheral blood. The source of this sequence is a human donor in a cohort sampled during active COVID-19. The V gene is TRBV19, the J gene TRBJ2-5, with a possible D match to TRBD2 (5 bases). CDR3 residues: CASSRGSQETQYF. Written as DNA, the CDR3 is TGTGCCAGTAGTAGAGGGTCCCAAGAGACCCAGTACTTC.